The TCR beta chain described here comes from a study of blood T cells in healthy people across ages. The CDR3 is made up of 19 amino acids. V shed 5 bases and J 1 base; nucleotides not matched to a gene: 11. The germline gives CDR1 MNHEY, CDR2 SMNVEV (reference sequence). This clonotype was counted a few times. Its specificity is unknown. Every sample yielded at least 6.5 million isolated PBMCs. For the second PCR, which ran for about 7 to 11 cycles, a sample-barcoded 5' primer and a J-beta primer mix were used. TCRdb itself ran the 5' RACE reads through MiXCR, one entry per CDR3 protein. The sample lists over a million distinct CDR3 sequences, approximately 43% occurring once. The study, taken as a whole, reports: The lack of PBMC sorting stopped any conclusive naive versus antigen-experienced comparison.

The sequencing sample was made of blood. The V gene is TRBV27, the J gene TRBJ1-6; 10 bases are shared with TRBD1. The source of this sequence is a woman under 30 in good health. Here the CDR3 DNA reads TGTGCCAGCAGTCAAACCGGGACAGGGGATTGGTCCTATAATTCACCCCTCCACTTT. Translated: CASSQTGTGDWSYNSPLHF.